These 2 T cell receptor beta chains were sequenced from one sample in a study of CD8 T cells in ankylosing spondylitis. TCRdb reprocessed the 5' RACE reads via MiXCR and lists one record per CDR3 protein. In the table there are approximately 260,000 distinct CDR3 sequences, less than 10% of which are singletons. Sequenced: blood, either unsorted or a sorted T cell fraction (not recorded which). The receptors originated from a male donor with ankylosing spondylitis or in good health (not recorded which).

This clonotype was recorded at least ten times. This chain uses TRBV7-3 with TRBJ2-1, with a tentative D call TRBD1 (5 bases). Per germline, CDR1 SGHTA and CDR2 FQGTGA. CDR3 length: 14 residues. The germline V and J ends were trimmed by 3 bases and 7 bases, with 13 bases remaining between them. The CDR3: CASSLGQGRNEQFF. The CDR3 DNA reads TGTGCCAGCAGCTTGGGGCAGGGTAGGAATGAGCAGTTCTTC.

J is TRBJ2-3 and V is TRBV6-1, with D possibly matching TRBD2 (6 bases). The CDR3 length is 14 residues. The ends were cut back, 5 bases at V and 10 bases at J, with 19 bases in the middle. Germline V lookup: CDR1 MNHNS, CDR2 SASEGT. The CDR3 here is CASSRGAPDSSQYF. The CDR3 bases are TGTGCCAGCAGTCGCGGGGCCCCGGATAGTTCGCAGTATTTT.